These T cell receptor beta chains were read from a single sample in a study of blood T cell repertoires in COVID-19. Profiled with immunoSEQ multiplex PCR; TCRdb holds only in-frame clones, not every one. Here the sample spans about 100,000 clones, about 88% being singletons. The sample consisted of peripheral blood. These receptors originate from a woman aged 80 or over with acute or convalescent COVID-19. CDR3s include the opening cysteine and the closing phenylalanine or tryptophan. Fields, in order: V gene, clone size, D gene, J gene, CDR3 protein, CDR3 DNA. The D gene is left open where the match is weak. Size values are once, few and many counts, or a class for expanded clones, and some rows have none.

>TRBV27|-|TRBD2|TRBJ2-3
CASSFMLAGADTQYF
TGTGCCAGCAGTTTTATGCTAGCGGGAGCAGATACGCAGTATTTT
>TRBV5-5|few|-|TRBJ1-5
CASSLAGVGNQPQHF
TGTGCCAGCAGCTTGGCAGGGGTCGGAAATCAGCCCCAGCATTTT
>TRBV10-3|once|TRBD1|TRBJ2-3
CAISHRDRGTDTQYF
TGTGCCATCAGCCATAGGGACAGGGGCACAGATACGCAGTATTTT
>TRBV11-2|-|-|TRBJ2-2
CASSFGPGELFF
TGTGCCAGCAGCTTCGGTCCCGGGGAGCTGTTTTTT
>TRBV7-9|-|-|TRBJ1-1
CASSPLGSGNTEAFF
TGTGCCAGCAGCCCCCTGGGCAGTGGGAACACTGAAGCTTTCTTT
>TRBV11-2|once|-|TRBJ2-1
CASSLIANEQFF
TGTGCCAGCAGCTTAATAGCGAATGAGCAGTTCTTC
>TRBV27|-|TRBD1|TRBJ1-2
CASSLYWDREHGYTF
TGTGCCAGCAGTTTGTACTGGGACAGGGAGCATGGCTACACCTTC
>TRBV18|-|-|TRBJ1-4
CASSPDLKEKLFF
TGTGCCAGCTCACCGGACTTAAAGGAAAAACTGTTTTTT
>TRBV7-9|-|-|TRBJ2-1
CASSFRDRPDEQFF
TGTGCCAGCAGCTTTCGGGATAGGCCCGATGAGCAGTTCTTC
>TRBV4-3|-|-|TRBJ1-2
CASSPNFFTANYGYTF
TGCGCCAGCAGCCCCAACTTTTTCACCGCTAACTATGGCTACACCTTC
>TRBV30|-|TRBD1|TRBJ1-2
CAWSKLGQGRGYTF
TGTGCCTGGAGTAAACTGGGACAGGGACGGGGCTACACCTTC
>TRBV7-9|-|-|TRBJ1-1
CASSFGQGNTEAFF
TGTGCCAGCAGCTTCGGGCAGGGGAACACTGAAGCTTTCTTT
>TRBV5-1|-|-|TRBJ2-5
CASSEGSGPQETQYF
TGCGCCAGCAGTGAGGGCTCAGGACCCCAAGAGACCCAGTACTTC
>TRBV28|-|-|TRBJ1-1
CASSLLGNTEAFF
TGTGCCAGCAGTTTACTCGGGAACACTGAAGCTTTCTTT
>TRBV7-2|-|-|TRBJ1-3
CASKSSGNTIYF
TGTGCCAGCAAGAGCTCTGGAAACACCATATATTTT
>TRBV18|once|-|TRBJ1-4
CASSPRGGGYEKLFF
TGTGCCAGCTCACCGCGAGGGGGGGGATATGAAAAACTGTTTTTT
>TRBV29-1|-|-|TRBJ1-1
CSVVSGPNRGTEAFF
TGCAGCGTTGTATCAGGCCCGAATAGGGGCACTGAAGCTTTCTTT
>TRBV6-5|-|TRBD2|TRBJ2-1
CATLLAGGFYNEQFF
TGTGCCACACTACTAGCGGGAGGGTTTTATAATGAGCAGTTCTTC
>TRBV10-1|-|-|TRBJ1-6
CASSLRPATDNSPLHF
TGCGCCAGCAGTCTTCGGCCGGCGACTGATAATTCACCCCTCCACTTT
>TRBV5-4|-|TRBD2|TRBJ2-7
CASSTGTSDYEQYF
TGTGCCAGCAGCACCGGGACTAGCGACTACGAGCAGTACTTC
>TRBV5-1|-|-|TRBJ1-4
CASSWGTLRNEKLFF
TGCGCCAGCAGCTGGGGGACACTCCGAAATGAAAAACTGTTTTTT
>TRBV7-2|-|-|TRBJ2-3
CASSSQGTDTQYF
TGTGCCAGCAGTTCCCAGGGCACAGATACGCAGTATTTT
>TRBV18|-|TRBD1|TRBJ1-2
CASSRTDRDRGYTF
TGTGCCAGCTCACGAACCGACAGGGATCGGGGCTACACCTTC
>TRBV15|few|-|TRBJ1-1
CATSRDHYLNTEAFF
TGTGCCACCAGCAGAGATCACTATCTGAACACTGAAGCTTTCTTT
>TRBV5-8|once|TRBD1|TRBJ2-3
CASSLAGTGSTDTQYF
TGTGCCAGCAGCTTGGCCGGGACAGGGTCGACAGATACGCAGTATTTT
>TRBV7-2|once|-|TRBJ1-3
CASTSQAGNTIYF
TGTGCCAGCACGTCACAAGCGGGAAACACCATATATTTT
>TRBV3-1/TRBV3-2|-|TRBD2|TRBJ2-1
CASSLPGLARNEQFF
TGTGCCAGCAGCCTTCCGGGACTAGCTAGGAATGAGCAGTTCTTC
>TRBV5-1|-|-|TRBJ1-3
CASSLGQGKASSGNTIYF
TGCGCCAGCAGCTTGGGGCAGGGGAAGGCAAGCTCTGGAAACACCATATATTTT
>TRBV29-1|-|TRBD2|TRBJ2-1
CSVRGTSGNNEQFF
TGCAGCGTTCGTGGGACTAGCGGTAACAATGAGCAGTTCTTC
>TRBV30|-|TRBD2|TRBJ2-2
CAWMGRAAGELFF
TGTGCCTGGATGGGGAGGGCGGCCGGGGAGCTGTTTTTT
>TRBV7-2|once|TRBD2|TRBJ2-2
CASSALAGAGELFF
TGTGCCAGCAGCGCCCTGGCGGGGGCCGGGGAGCTGTTTTTT
>TRBV11-2|-|-|TRBJ1-1
CASSLGQLNTEAFF
TGTGCCAGCAGCTTGGGACAATTGAACACTGAAGCTTTCTTT
>TRBV19|-|TRBD2|TRBJ2-1
CASSMARLAGGLYNEQFF
TGTGCCAGTAGTATGGCGAGACTAGCGGGAGGGCTATACAATGAGCAGTTCTTC
>TRBV4-3|-|-|TRBJ1-2
CASSQDGSLNYGYTF
TGCGCCAGCAGCCAAGACGGTTCCCTTAACTATGGCTACACCTTC
>TRBV6-2/TRBV6-3|-|-|TRBJ1-6
CASSYVRQPFNSPLHF
TGTGCCAGCAGTTACGTTCGACAGCCATTTAATTCACCCCTCCACTTT
>TRBV7-2|-|TRBD1|TRBJ1-2
CASSLQGYGYTF
TGTGCCAGCAGCCTACAGGGGTACGGCTACACCTTC
>TRBV28|-|-|TRBJ1-5
CASRVGSTPQHF
TGTGCCAGCAGGGTCGGTTCTACTCCCCAGCATTTT
>TRBV5-1|once|-|TRBJ1-4
CASSLGIRDEKLFF
TGCGCCAGCAGCTTGGGTATCCGGGATGAAAAACTGTTTTTT
>TRBV10-1|once|-|TRBJ1-5
CASRAGLDQPQHF
TGCGCCAGCCGTGCAGGGTTGGATCAGCCCCAGCATTTT
>TRBV6-1|-|TRBD1|TRBJ1-2
CASSKGTVGRSNYGYTF
TGTGCCAGCAGTAAAGGGACAGTTGGTAGGAGTAACTATGGCTACACCTTC
>TRBV5-1|few|TRBD1|TRBJ2-5
CASSSVPGQVGQETQYF
TGCGCCAGCAGCTCCGTCCCGGGACAGGTGGGGCAAGAGACCCAGTACTTC
>TRBV18|-|-|TRBJ1-1
CASSERSTEAFF
TGTGCCAGCTCGGAGAGGAGCACTGAAGCTTTCTTT
>TRBV25-1|-|TRBD1|TRBJ1-4
CASSEWTGTNEKLFF
TGTGCCAGCAGTGAATGGACAGGAACTAATGAAAAACTGTTTTTT
>TRBV30|-|TRBD1|TRBJ1-2
CAWSGTGGYGYTF
TGTGCCTGGAGTGGGACAGGGGGCTATGGCTACACCTTC
>TRBV6-5|-|-|TRBJ1-2
CASGPTGESYGYTF
TGTGCCAGCGGCCCGACCGGGGAAAGCTATGGCTACACCTTC
>TRBV7-9|-|-|TRBJ2-1
CASSFERRRSYNEQFF
TGTGCCAGCAGCTTCGAGCGGAGACGATCCTACAATGAGCAGTTCTTC
>TRBV28|-|TRBD2|TRBJ2-1
CASSLLAGAQSEQFF
TGTGCCAGCAGTTTGCTAGCGGGAGCCCAATCTGAGCAGTTCTTC
>TRBV2|-|-|TRBJ1-1
CASSPQENTEAFF
TGTGCCAGCAGTCCCCAGGAGAACACTGAAGCTTTCTTT
>TRBV7-8|-|-|TRBJ2-1
CASSLVRLASNNEQFF
TGTGCCAGCAGCTTAGTGCGGCTGGCTTCGAACAATGAGCAGTTCTTC
>TRBV18|-|-|TRBJ1-4
CASSPDSLQKLFF
TGTGCCAGCTCACCGGACAGTTTACAAAAACTGTTTTTT
>TRBV5-4|few|TRBD1|TRBJ1-2
CASSTGQAYGYTF
TGTGCCAGCAGCACCGGACAGGCTTATGGCTACACCTTC
>TRBV20-1|few|-|TRBJ1-2
CSARDQAGYTF
TGCAGTGCTAGAGACCAGGCTGGCTACACCTTC
>TRBV11-2|-|-|TRBJ1-3
CASSLAQPNSGNTIYF
TGTGCCAGCAGCTTAGCTCAACCTAACTCTGGAAACACCATATATTTT
>TRBV12-3/TRBV12-4|few|-|TRBJ1-2
CASSFVRAGYTF
TGTGCCAGCAGTTTCGTCAGGGCTGGCTACACCTTC
>TRBV30|-|-|TRBJ1-3
CAWGSGISGNTIYF
TGTGCCTGGGGCTCCGGGATCTCTGGAAACACCATATATTTT
>TRBV7-9|-|TRBD1|TRBJ1-2
CASSSPRGLSYGYTF
TGTGCCAGCAGCTCTCCGAGGGGGCTTAGCTATGGCTACACCTTC
>TRBV9|-|TRBD1|TRBJ1-1
CASSVDTGGTEAFF
TGTGCCAGCAGCGTAGATACAGGGGGCACTGAAGCTTTCTTT
>TRBV30|-|-|TRBJ1-1
CAWSRTVEAFF
TGTGCCTGGAGCCGGACAGTCGAAGCTTTCTTT
>TRBV27|few|TRBD1|TRBJ1-2
CASSFDRDYGYTF
TGTGCCAGCAGTTTTGACAGGGACTATGGCTACACCTTC
>TRBV6-5|-|-|TRBJ2-2
CASSYAGQTNTGELFF
TGTGCCAGCAGTTACGCGGGACAGACGAACACCGGGGAGCTGTTTTTT